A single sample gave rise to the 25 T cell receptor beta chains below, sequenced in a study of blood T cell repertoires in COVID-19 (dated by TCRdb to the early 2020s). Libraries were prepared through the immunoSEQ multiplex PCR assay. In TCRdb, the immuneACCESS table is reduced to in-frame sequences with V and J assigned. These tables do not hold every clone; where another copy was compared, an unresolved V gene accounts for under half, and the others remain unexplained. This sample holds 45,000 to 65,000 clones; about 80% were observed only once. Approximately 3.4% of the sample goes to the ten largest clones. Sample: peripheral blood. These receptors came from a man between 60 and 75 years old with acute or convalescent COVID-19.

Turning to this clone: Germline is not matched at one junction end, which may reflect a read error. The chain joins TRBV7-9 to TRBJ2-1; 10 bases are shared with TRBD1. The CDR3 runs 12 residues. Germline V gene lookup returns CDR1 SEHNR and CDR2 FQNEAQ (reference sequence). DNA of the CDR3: TGTGCCAGCAGCCCCGAGGACAGGGGGGAGCTCTTC. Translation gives CASSPEDRGELF.

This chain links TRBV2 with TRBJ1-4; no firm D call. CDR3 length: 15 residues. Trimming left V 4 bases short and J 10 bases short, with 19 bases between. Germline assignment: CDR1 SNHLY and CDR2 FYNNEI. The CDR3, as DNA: TGTGCCAGCAGTGGAAGGGCAGCGGTAGGCGGAAAACTGTTTTTT. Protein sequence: CASSGRAAVGGKLFF.

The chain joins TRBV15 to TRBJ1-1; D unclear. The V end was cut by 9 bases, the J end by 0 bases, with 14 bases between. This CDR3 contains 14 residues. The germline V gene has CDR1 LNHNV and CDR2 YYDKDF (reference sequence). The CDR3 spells CATDRGTMNTEAFF. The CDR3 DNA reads TGTGCCACTGATCGGGGTACCATGAACACTGAAGCTTTCTTT.

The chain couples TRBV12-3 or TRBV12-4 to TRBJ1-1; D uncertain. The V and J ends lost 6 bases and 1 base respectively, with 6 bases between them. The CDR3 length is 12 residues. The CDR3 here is CASRRGNTEAFF. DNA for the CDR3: TGTGCCAGCAGGCGTGGGAACACTGAAGCTTTCTTT.

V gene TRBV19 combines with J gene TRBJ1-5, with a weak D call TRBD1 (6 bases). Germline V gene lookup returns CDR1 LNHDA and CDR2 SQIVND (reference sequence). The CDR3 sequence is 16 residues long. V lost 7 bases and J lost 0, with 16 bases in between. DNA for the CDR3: TGTGCCAGTACGGATCCCAGGGGCCTTAGCAATCAGCCCCAGCATTTT. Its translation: CASTDPRGLSNQPQHF.

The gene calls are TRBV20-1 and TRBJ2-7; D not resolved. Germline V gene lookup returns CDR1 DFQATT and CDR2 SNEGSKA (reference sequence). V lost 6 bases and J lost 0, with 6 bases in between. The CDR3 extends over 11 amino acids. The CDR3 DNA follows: TGCAGTGCGTTCAACTCCTACGAGCAGTACTTC. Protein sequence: CSAFNSYEQYF.

The CDR3 sequence: CASSLYSGTANYGYTF. The CDR3 DNA follows: TGTGCCAGCAGCCTTTATTCCGGGACAGCGAACTATGGCTACACCTTC. The chain couples TRBV7-2 to TRBJ1-2; 7 bases map to TRBD1. The CDR3 covers 16 residues. J gave up 2 bases and V 5 bases, and 11 bases lay outside the gene matches. Germline CDR1 and CDR2: SGHTA and FQGNSA.

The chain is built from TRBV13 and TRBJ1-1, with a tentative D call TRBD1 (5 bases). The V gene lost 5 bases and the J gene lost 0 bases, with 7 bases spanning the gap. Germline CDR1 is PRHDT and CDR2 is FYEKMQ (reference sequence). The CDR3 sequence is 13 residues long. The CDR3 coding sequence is TGTGCCAGCAGCCAGGGATTGAACACTGAAGCTTTCTTT. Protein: CASSQGLNTEAFF.

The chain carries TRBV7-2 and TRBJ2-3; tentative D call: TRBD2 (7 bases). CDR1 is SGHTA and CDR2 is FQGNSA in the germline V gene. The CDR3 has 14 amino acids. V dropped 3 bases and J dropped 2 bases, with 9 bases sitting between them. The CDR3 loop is CASSFGGLTDTQYF. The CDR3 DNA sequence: TGTGCCAGCAGCTTCGGGGGGCTCACAGATACGCAGTATTTT.

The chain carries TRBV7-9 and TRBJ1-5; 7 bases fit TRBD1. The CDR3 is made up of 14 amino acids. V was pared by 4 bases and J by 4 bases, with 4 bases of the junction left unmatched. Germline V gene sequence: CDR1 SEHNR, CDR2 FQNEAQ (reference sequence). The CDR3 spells CASSSGQSNQPQHF. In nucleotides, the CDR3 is TGTGCCAGCAGCTCGGGACAGTCAAATCAGCCCCAGCATTTT.

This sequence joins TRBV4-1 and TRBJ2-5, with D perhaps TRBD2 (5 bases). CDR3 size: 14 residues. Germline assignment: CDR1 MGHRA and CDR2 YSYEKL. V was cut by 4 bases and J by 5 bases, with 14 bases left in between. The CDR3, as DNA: TGCGCCAGCAGCCTGGGGAGTAGGACGGAGACCCAGTACTTC. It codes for CASSLGSRTETQYF.

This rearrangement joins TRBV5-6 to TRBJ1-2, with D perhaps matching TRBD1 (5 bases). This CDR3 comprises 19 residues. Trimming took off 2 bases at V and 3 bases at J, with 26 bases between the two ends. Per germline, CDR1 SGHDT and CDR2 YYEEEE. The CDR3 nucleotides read TGTGCCAGCAGCTTTGGGGCCACGAGCCCTGAGTACGGATACTATGGCTACACCTTC. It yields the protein CASSFGATSPEYGYYGYTF.

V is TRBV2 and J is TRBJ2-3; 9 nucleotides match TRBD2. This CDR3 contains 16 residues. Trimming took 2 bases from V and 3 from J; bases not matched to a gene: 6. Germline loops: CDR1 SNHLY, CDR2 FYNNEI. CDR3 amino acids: CASSERAGGMTDTQYF. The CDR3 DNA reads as TGTGCCAGCAGTGAAAGAGCGGGGGGCATGACAGATACGCAGTATTTT.

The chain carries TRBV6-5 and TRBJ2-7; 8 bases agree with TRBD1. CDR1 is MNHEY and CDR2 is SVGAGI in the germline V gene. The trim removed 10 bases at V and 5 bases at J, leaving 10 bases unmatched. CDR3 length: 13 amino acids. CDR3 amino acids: CATRGLRGNEQYF. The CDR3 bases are TGTGCCACCAGGGGGCTACGGGGGAACGAGCAGTACTTC.

Here the CDR3 reads CATRGGGGNEQFF. The DNA of the CDR3 is TGTGCCACCCGAGGGGGGGGCGGCAATGAGCAGTTCTTC. This chain joins TRBV15 and TRBJ2-1, with D perhaps TRBD2 (7 bases). The CDR3 length is 13 residues. CDR1 is LNHNV, CDR2 YYDKDF, per germline (reference sequence). Trimming shortened V by 8 bases and J by 6 bases, and 14 bases separated the two germline ends. The full variable domain, with the rest looked up from reference TRBV15 and TRBJ2-1, is DAMVIQNPRYQVTQFGKPVTLSCSQTLNHNVMYWYQQKSSQAPKLLFHYYDKDFNNEADTPDNFQSRRPNTSFCFLDIRSPGLGDTAMYLCATRGGGGNEQFFGPGTRLTVL.

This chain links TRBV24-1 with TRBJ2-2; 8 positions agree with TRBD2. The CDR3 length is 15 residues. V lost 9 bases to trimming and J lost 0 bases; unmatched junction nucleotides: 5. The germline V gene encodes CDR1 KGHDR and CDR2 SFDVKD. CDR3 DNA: TGTGCCACCGGCGGGGGGCTTACGAACACCGGGGAGCTGTTTTTT. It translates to CATGGGLTNTGELFF.

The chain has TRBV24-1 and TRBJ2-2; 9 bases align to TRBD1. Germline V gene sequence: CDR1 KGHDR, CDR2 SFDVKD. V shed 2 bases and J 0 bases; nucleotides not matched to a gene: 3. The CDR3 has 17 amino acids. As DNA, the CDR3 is TGTGCCACCAGTGATTGGACAGGGGCTCCGAACACCGGGGAGCTGTTTTTT. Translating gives CATSDWTGAPNTGELFF.

In DNA form, the CDR3 reads TGTGCCACCAGAAGGAGCGGGGAGACAGATACGCAGTATTTT. Encoded protein: CATRRSGETDTQYF. The gene calls are TRBV24-1 and TRBJ2-3; 7 bases match TRBD2. Germline V gene lookup returns CDR1 KGHDR and CDR2 SFDVKD. The CDR3 runs to 14 residues. V shed 7 bases and J 3 bases; nucleotides not matched to a gene: 6.

This CDR3 reads CASGTSGDQGETQYF. The CDR3 nucleotides read TGTGCCAGCGGGACTAGCGGGGATCAAGGGGAGACCCAGTACTTC. V and J are TRBV7-3 and TRBJ2-5, with 13 nucleotides matching TRBD2. Germline lookup yields CDR1 SGHTA and CDR2 FQGTGA. This CDR3 is 15 amino acids long. J gave up 5 bases and V 8 bases, and 8 bases lay outside the gene matches.

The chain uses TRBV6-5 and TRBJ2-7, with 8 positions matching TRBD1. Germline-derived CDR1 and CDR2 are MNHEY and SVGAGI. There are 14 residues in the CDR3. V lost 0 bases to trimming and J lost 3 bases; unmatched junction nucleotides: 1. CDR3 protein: CASSYSGTGYEQYF. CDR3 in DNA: TGTGCCAGCAGTTACTCTGGGACAGGCTACGAGCAGTACTTC.

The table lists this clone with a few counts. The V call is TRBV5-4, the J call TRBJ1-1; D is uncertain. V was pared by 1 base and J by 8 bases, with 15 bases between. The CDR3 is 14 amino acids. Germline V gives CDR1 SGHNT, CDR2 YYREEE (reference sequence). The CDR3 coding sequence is TGTGCCAGCAGCTTGCCTTTCAAACAGAAAGAAGCTTTCTTT. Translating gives CASSLPFKQKEAFF.

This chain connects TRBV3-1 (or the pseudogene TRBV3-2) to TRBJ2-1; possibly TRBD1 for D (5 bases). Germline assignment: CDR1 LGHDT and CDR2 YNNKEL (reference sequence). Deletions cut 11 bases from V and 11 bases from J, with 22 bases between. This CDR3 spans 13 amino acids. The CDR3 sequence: CAPGPVRQGKQFF. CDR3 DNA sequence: TGTGCCCCTGGCCCCGTCCGGCAGGGTAAGCAGTTCTTC.

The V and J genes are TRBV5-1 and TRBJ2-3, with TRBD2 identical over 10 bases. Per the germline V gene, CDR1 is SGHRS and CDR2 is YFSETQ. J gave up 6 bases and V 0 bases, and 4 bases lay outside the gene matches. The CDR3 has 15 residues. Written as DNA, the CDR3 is TGCGCCAGCAGCTTGGGGGGGACTAGCGACGATACGCAGTATTTT. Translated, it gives CASSLGGTSDDTQYF.

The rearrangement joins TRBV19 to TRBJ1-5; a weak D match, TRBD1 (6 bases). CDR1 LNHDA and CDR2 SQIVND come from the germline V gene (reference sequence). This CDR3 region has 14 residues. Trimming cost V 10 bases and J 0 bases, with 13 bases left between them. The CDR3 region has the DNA TGTGCCACCGAGGAACAGGGTAGCAATCAGCCCCAGCATTTT. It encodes CATEEQGSNQPQHF.

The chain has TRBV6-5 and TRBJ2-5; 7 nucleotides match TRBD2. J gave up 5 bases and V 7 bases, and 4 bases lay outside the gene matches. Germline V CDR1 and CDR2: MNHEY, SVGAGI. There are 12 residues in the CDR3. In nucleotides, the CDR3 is TGTGCCAGCACCTGGGGGGGGGAGACCCAGTACTTC. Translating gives CASTWGGETQYF.